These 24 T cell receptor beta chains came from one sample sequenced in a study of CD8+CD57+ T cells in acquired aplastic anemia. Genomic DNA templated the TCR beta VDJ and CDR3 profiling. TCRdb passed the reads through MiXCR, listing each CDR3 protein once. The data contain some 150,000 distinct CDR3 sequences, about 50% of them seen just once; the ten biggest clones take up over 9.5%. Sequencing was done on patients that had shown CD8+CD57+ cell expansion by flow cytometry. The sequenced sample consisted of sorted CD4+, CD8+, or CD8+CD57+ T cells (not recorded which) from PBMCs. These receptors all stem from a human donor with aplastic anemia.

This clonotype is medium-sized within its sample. The CDR3 here is CASSLGPGTQYF. CDR3 sequence (DNA): TGTGCCAGCAGCCTAGGACCGGGTACGCAGTATTTT. V gene TRBV5-6 combines with J gene TRBJ2-3; the D is unclear. There are 12 residues in the CDR3. The germline V gene has CDR1 SGHDT and CDR2 YYEEEE. Trimming stripped 4 bases from V and 8 bases from J, with 11 bases between.

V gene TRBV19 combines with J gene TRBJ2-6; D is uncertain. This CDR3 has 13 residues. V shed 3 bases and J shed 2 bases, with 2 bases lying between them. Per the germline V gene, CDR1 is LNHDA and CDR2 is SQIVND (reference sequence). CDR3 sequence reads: CASSITGANVLTF. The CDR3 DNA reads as TGTGCCAGTAGTATCACTGGGGCCAACGTCCTGACTTTC.

In DNA form, the CDR3 reads TGTGCCAGCACGGACTGGGGGGCTCAGAACTATGGCTACACCTTC. Its protein is CASTDWGAQNYGYTF. The chain recombines TRBV2 with TRBJ1-2; a weak D match, TRBD1 (6 bases). Trimming took 7 bases from V and 2 from J, leaving 17 bases between them. This CDR3 comprises 15 residues. Germline V lookup: CDR1 SNHLY, CDR2 FYNNEI.

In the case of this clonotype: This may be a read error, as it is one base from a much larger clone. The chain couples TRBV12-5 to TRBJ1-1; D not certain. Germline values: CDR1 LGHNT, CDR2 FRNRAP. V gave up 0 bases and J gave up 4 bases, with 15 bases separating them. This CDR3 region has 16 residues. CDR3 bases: TGTGCTAGTGGTTTGGTTCGCAGGATTATGAGCACTGAAGCTTTCTTT. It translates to CASGLVRRIMSTEAFF.

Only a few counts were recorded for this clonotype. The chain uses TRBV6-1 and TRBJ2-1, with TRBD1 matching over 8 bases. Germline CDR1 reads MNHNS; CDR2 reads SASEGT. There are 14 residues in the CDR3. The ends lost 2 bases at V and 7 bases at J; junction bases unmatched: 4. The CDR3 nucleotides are TGTGCCAGCAGTGAAATTAGACAGGGGAATGAGCAGTTCTTC. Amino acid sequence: CASSEIRQGNEQFF.

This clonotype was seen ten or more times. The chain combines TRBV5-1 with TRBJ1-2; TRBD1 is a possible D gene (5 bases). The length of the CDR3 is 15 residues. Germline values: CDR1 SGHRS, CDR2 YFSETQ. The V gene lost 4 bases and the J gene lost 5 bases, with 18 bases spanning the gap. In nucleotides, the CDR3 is TGCGCCAGCAGCCCCGCGGACACGTCGCTGTATGGCTACACCTTC. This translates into CASSPADTSLYGYTF.

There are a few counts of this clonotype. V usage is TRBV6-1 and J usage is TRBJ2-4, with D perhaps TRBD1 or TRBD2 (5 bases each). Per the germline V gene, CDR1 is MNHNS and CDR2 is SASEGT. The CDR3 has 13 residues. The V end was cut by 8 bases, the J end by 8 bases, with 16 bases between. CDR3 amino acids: CASHSGRGDIQYF. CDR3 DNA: TGTGCCAGCCACTCGGGGCGTGGTGACATTCAGTACTTC.

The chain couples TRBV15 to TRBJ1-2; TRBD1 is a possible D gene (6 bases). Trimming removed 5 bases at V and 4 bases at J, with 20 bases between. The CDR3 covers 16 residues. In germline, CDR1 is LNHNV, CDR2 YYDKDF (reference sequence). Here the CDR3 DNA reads TGTGCCACCAGCGCTAGGACAACAGGGATTGCCTATGGCTACACCTTC. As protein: CATSARTTGIAYGYTF.

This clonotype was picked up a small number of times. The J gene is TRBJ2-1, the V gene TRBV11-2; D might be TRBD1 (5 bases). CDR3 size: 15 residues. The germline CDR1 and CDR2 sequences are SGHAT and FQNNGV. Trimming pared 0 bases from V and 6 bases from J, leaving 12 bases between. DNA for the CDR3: TGTGCCAGCAGCTTAGATTTGTCCAGGGCCAATGAGCAGTTCTTC. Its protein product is CASSLDLSRANEQFF. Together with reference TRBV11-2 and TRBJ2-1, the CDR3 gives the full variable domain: EAGVAQSPRYKIIEKRQSVAFWCNPISGHATLYWYQQILGQGPKLLIQFQNNGVVDDSQLPKDRFSAERLKGVDSTLKIQPAKLEDSAVYLCASSLDLSRANEQFFGPGTRLTVL.

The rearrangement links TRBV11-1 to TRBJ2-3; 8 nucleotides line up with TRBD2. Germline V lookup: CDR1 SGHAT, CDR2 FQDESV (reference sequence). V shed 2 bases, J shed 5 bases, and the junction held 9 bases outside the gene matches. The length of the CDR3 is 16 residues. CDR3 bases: TGTGCCAGCAGCTTAAGTAGCGGGATTGGTGGAGATACGCAGTATTTT. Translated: CASSLSSGIGGDTQYF.

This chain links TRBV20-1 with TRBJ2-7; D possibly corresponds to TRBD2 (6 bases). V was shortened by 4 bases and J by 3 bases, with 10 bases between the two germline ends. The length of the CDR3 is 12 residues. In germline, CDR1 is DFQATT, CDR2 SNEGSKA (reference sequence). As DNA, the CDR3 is TGCAGTGCTAACGGGGGTGGCTACGAGCAGTACTTC. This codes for CSANGGGYEQYF.

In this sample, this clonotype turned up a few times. CDR3 nucleotide sequence: TGTGCCAGCAGCCCACAGGGAGGGAGCGGCTACACCTTC. The encoded protein is CASSPQGGSGYTF. The chain is built from TRBV7-9 and TRBJ1-2; perhaps TRBD1 as D (6 bases). Trimming stripped 5 bases from V and 8 bases from J, with 15 bases between. The CDR3 runs to 13 residues. The germline V gene has CDR1 SEHNR and CDR2 FQNEAQ (reference sequence).

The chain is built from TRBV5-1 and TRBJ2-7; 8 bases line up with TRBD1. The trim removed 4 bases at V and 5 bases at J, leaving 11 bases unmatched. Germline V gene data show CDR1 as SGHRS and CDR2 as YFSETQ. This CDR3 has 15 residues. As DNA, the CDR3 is TGCGCCAGCAGCGAAACCGGACAGGGACGGGACGAGCAGTACTTC. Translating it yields CASSETGQGRDEQYF.

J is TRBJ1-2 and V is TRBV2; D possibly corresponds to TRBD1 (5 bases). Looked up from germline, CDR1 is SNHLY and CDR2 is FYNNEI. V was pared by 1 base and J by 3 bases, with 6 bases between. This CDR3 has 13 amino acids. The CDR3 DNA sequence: TGTGCCAGCAGTGAAGGCAGGGACTATGGCTACACCTTC. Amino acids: CASSEGRDYGYTF.

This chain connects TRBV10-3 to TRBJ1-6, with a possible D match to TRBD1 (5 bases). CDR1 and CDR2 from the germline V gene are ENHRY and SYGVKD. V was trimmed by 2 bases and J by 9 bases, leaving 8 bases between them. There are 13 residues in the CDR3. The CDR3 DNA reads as TGTGCCATCAGTGAGGACAGCCCTTCACCCCTCCACTTT. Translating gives CAISEDSPSPLHF.

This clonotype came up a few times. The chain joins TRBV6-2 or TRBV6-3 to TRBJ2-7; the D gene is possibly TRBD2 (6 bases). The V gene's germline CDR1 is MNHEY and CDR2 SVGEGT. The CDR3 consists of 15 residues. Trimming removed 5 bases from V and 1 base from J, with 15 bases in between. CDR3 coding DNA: TGTGCCAGCAGTAGCCAGGCTAGCGTTTCCTACGAGCAGTACTTC. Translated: CASSSQASVSYEQYF.

CDR3 DNA sequence: TGTGCCAGCAGTTCCGTGGGGGCAGTCGGGCCCAATCAGCCCCAGCATTTT. Translating it yields CASSSVGAVGPNQPQHF. This chain joins TRBV12-3 or TRBV12-4 and TRBJ1-5, with D possibly TRBD1 on 6 matching bases. Deletions cut 4 bases from V and 3 bases from J, with 19 bases between. The length of the CDR3 is 17 residues.

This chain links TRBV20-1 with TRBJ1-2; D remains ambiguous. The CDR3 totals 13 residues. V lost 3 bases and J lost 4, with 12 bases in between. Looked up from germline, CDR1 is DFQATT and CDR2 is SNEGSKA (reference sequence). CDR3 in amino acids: CSASSIMAYGYTF. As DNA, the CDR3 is TGCAGTGCTAGTTCAATCATGGCCTATGGCTACACCTTC.

CDR3 loop: CATSRERTDTQYF. Written as DNA, the CDR3 is TGTGCCACCAGCAGAGAAAGAACAGATACGCAGTATTTT. The rearrangement joins TRBV15 to TRBJ2-3; D unclear. Germline CDR1 and CDR2: LNHNV and YYDKDF (reference sequence). CDR3 length equals 13 residues. The ends were cut back, 0 bases at V and 3 bases at J, with 4 bases in the middle.

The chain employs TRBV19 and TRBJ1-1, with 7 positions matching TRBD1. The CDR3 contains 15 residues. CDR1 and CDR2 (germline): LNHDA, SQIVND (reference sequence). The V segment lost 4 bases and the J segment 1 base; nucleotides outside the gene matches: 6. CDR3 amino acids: CASSRTGAPNTEAFF. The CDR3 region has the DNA TGTGCCAGTAGTAGAACAGGGGCGCCGAACACTGAAGCTTTCTTT.

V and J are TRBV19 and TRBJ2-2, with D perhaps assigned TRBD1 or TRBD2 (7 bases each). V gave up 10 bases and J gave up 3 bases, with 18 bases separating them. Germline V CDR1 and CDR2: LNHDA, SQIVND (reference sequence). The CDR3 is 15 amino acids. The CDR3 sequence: CATRTGGGYTGELFF. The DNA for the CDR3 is TGTGCCACTCGGACAGGCGGGGGCTACACCGGGGAGCTGTTTTTT.

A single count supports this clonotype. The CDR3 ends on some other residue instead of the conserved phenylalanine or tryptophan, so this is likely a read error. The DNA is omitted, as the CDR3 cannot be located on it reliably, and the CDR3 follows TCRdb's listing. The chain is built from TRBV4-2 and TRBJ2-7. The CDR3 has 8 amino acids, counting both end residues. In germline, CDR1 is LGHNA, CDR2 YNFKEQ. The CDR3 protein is CASSQWNS.

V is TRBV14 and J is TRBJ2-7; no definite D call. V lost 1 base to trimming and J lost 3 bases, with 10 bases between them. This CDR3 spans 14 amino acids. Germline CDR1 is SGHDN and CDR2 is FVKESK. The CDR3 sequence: CASSQGRASYEQYF. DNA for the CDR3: TGTGCCAGCAGCCAAGGCCGGGCAAGCTACGAGCAGTACTTC.

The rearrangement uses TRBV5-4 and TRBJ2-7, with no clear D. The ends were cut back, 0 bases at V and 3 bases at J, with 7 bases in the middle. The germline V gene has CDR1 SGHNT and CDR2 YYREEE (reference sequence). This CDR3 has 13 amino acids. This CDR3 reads CASSLAGYYEQYF. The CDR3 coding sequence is TGTGCCAGCAGCTTGGCTGGGTACTACGAGCAGTACTTC.